This entry lists 19 T cell receptor beta chains sequenced from one sample in a study of T-cell memory formation after mild COVID-19 (dated by TCRdb to about 2021). Libraries were made using 5' RACE. Sequencing was carried out with an Illumina NovaSeq 6000. TCRdb itself trimmed the public reads at Q25 with fastp, ran MiXCR and retained productive beta chains. Entries are consolidated by CDR3 protein sequence, retaining the most common genes and DNA. The sample table holds about 450,000 distinct CDR3 sequences, of which 20% to 25% were seen once. The ten largest clones represent less than 15% of the sample. Sequenced material: PBMCs or a T cell subset sorted from them (not recorded which). The receptors derive from an adult woman who had mild COVID-19 (a few samples of this study predate the infection). The sample titles of this study are shuffled in the database, so cell type and time point are left out; the donor was told from shared clones.

This clonotype was counted only a few times. The chain links TRBV5-4 to TRBJ2-2, with TRBD2 matching 7 bases. V was pared by 4 bases and J by 1 base, with 4 bases of the junction left unmatched. CDR3 length: 15 residues. CDR1 is SGHNT, CDR2 YYREEE, per germline (reference sequence). The CDR3 is CASSERELNTGELFF. CDR3 DNA sequence: TGTGCCAGCAGCGAGCGGGAACTGAACACCGGGGAGCTGTTTTTT.

This clonotype was observed a single time. The chain links TRBV15 to TRBJ1-5; the D gene is possibly TRBD1 (5 bases). Germline CDR1 LNHNV, CDR2 YYDKDF (reference sequence). Trimming removed 3 bases from V and 0 bases from J, with 18 bases in between. This CDR3 is 18 amino acids long. CDR3 loop: CATSRGPSGGGSNQPQHF. Written as DNA, the CDR3 is TGTGCCACCAGCAGGGGGCCATCAGGCGGGGGTAGCAATCAGCCCCAGCATTTT.

This clonotype showed up just once. The chain joins TRBV9 to TRBJ1-3, with D possibly TRBD1 on 5 matching bases. CDR1 SGDLS and CDR2 YYNGEE come from the germline V gene. The CDR3 contains 13 residues. Trimming left V 6 bases short and J 4 bases short, with 11 bases between. The CDR3 protein is CASIGAMGNTIYF. For the CDR3, the DNA is TGTGCCAGCATTGGGGCGATGGGAAACACCATATATTTT.

This chain uses TRBV12-3 or TRBV12-4 with TRBJ1-1; D is uncertain. The V and J ends lost 5 bases and 1 base respectively, with 17 bases between them. The length of the CDR3 is 16 residues. CDR3 in DNA: TGTGCCAGCAGTCCTGACCGATCTGGAGCGAACACTGAAGCTTTCTTT. Protein sequence: CASSPDRSGANTEAFF.

The gene calls are TRBV4-1 and TRBJ2-5; D may be TRBD2 (6 bases). The V gene's germline CDR1 is MGHRA and CDR2 YSYEKL. CDR3 length equals 15 residues. The germline V and J ends were trimmed by 1 base and 4 bases, with 13 bases remaining between them. The CDR3 protein is CASSQGDGGRETQYF. Here the CDR3 DNA reads TGCGCCAGCAGCCAAGGGGATGGAGGGAGAGAGACCCAGTACTTC.

The rearrangement joins TRBV19 to TRBJ2-3, with 8 bases matching TRBD2. This CDR3 contains 12 residues. The V and J ends lost 10 bases and 4 bases, in that order; junction bases with no gene match: 4. The V gene's germline CDR1 is LNHDA and CDR2 SQIVND (reference sequence). CDR3 coding DNA: TGTGCCATCGGGGGGGGCGCAGATACGCAGTATTTT. Residues: CAIGGGADTQYF.

The V call is TRBV9, the J call TRBJ2-3; 13 nucleotides align to TRBD2. The length of the CDR3 is 16 residues. CDR1 SGDLS and CDR2 YYNGEE come from the germline V gene. V lost 4 bases, J lost 7 bases, and 9 bases stayed unmatched. The CDR3 region is CASSSQLAGGPNTQYF. The CDR3 DNA reads TGTGCCAGCAGCTCGCAACTAGCGGGAGGGCCTAATACGCAGTATTTT.

This clonotype was picked up a small number of times. The rearrangement uses TRBV7-3 and TRBJ2-1; 11 bases are a match to TRBD2. Trimming at V came to 5 bases and at J to 9 bases, leaving 12 bases not matched to a gene. There are 16 residues in the CDR3. CDR1 is SGHTA and CDR2 is FQGTGA in the germline V gene. CDR3 DNA sequence: TGTGCCAGCAGCCCGGGCGGGACTAGCGGATTTGGTGAGCAGTTCTTC. Encoded protein: CASSPGGTSGFGEQFF.

Only one count was recorded for this clonotype. The chain carries TRBV30 and TRBJ1-6, with D possibly TRBD1 on 6 matching bases. Trimming cost V 0 bases and J 14 bases, with 14 bases left between them. This CDR3 is built from 13 residues. In germline, CDR1 is GTSNPN, CDR2 SVGIG (reference sequence). CDR3 loop: CAWSVVRGGALHF. The DNA of the CDR3 is TGTGCCTGGAGTGTCGTCCGAGGGGGAGCCCTCCACTTT.

J is TRBJ1-4 and V is TRBV7-9; D gene uncertain. With 6 bases removed from V and 4 bases from J, the gap between germline ends came to 18 bases. The CDR3 is made up of 16 amino acids. CDR1 and CDR2 from the germline V gene are SEHNR and FQNEAQ (reference sequence). DNA of the CDR3: TGTGCCAGCAGTTCTAGTGGGGTACAGATTAATGAAAAACTGTTTTTT. Translated: CASSSSGVQINEKLFF.

The chain has TRBV20-1 and TRBJ2-7; TRBD2 matches at 11 bases. This CDR3 contains 15 residues. The germline V gene has CDR1 DFQATT and CDR2 SNEGSKA (reference sequence). With 2 bases clipped from V and 6 bases from J, the junction kept 9 bases outside the gene matches. The DNA for the CDR3 is TGCAGTGCTAGAAAGAGGCTAGCGGGAGGAGGCGAGCAGTACTTC. Amino acids: CSARKRLAGGGEQYF.

This clonotype occurred once. This chain joins TRBV3-1 and TRBJ1-6; D is uncertain. In germline, CDR1 is LGHDT, CDR2 YNNKEL (reference sequence). This CDR3 spans 15 amino acids. V was pared by 2 bases and J by 10 bases, with 15 bases between. DNA of the CDR3: TGTGCCAGCAGCCAACCCCTGACGGTTCGGTCACCCCTCCACTTT. Protein: CASSQPLTVRSPLHF.

This clonotype was observed a few times. Here the CDR3 reads CASSYNRGQGYTF. In nucleotides, the CDR3 is TGTGCCAGCAGTTATAACAGGGGGCAGGGCTACACCTTC. The chain uses TRBV27 and TRBJ1-2, with TRBD1 identical over 9 bases. The CDR3 contains 13 residues. The germline V gene encodes CDR1 MNHEY and CDR2 SMNVEV (reference sequence). Trimming at V came to 4 bases and at J to 8 bases, leaving 5 bases not matched to a gene.

The gene calls are TRBV30 and TRBJ1-1; D is undetermined. The V gene lost 0 bases and the J gene lost 0 bases, with 5 bases spanning the gap. Germline V lookup: CDR1 GTSNPN, CDR2 SVGIG (reference sequence). The CDR3 extends over 13 amino acids. CDR3 coding DNA: TGTGCCTGGAGTGTACAAGTGAACACTGAAGCTTTCTTT. Residues: CAWSVQVNTEAFF.

This CDR3 reads CASTGWTGSNNEQFF. The CDR3, as DNA: TGTGCCAGCACCGGATGGACAGGCAGCAACAATGAGCAGTTCTTC. The chain has TRBV18 and TRBJ2-1; 7 nucleotides align to TRBD1. After removal of 8 bases from V and 5 bases from J, the junction contained 12 bases not matched to a gene. Germline V lookup: CDR1 KGHSH, CDR2 LQKENI. The CDR3 covers 15 residues.

Only a few counts were recorded for this clonotype. The V gene is TRBV12-3 or TRBV12-4, the J gene TRBJ2-1; the D is unclear. Deletions cut 3 bases from V and 6 bases from J, with 9 bases between. This CDR3 comprises 13 residues. CDR3 residues: CASSLEPTNEQFF. In DNA form, the CDR3 reads TGTGCCAGCAGTTTGGAACCAACCAATGAGCAGTTCTTC.

This chain connects TRBV4-3 to TRBJ2-1, with D possibly being TRBD1 (5 bases). The CDR3 is made up of 16 amino acids. From germline, CDR1 is LGHNA and CDR2 YSLEER. V was clipped by 6 bases and J by 3 bases, with 18 bases between them. CDR3 in DNA: TGCGCCAGCAGTCCCTGGGCAAGGGGCTACTACAATGAGCAGTTCTTC. It yields the protein CASSPWARGYYNEQFF.

The chain uses TRBV14 and TRBJ1-1; the D is unclear. The CDR3 is 12 residues long. Germline CDR1 reads SGHDN; CDR2 reads FVKESK. V lost 3 bases to trimming and J lost 8 bases, with 10 bases between them. CDR3 residues: CASSHPLGEAFF. CDR3 in DNA: TGTGCCAGCAGCCACCCCCTCGGGGAAGCTTTCTTT.

There are a few counts of this clonotype. The gene calls are TRBV7-9 and TRBJ2-5; D may be TRBD2 (5 bases). Per germline, CDR1 SEHNR and CDR2 FQNEAQ (reference sequence). The V gene lost 5 bases and the J gene lost 1 base, with 17 bases spanning the gap. This CDR3 is built from 16 residues. The CDR3 sequence: CASSTRGAALQETQYF. The CDR3 DNA is TGTGCCAGCAGCACCCGAGGAGCGGCTCTCCAAGAGACCCAGTACTTC.